Listed below are T cell receptor beta chains from one sample, sequenced in a study of siplizumab effects on memory and regulatory T cells. Clones were read by immunoSEQ multiplex PCR, and TCRdb kept only the in-frame ones, dropping some. This table has tens of thousands of clones, approximately 88% appearing once. The sequenced sample consisted of Tregs sorted from blood. The receptors here all came from a human donor in good health. CDR3s include the opening cysteine and the closing phenylalanine or tryptophan. Each record gives: D gene, J gene, clone size, V gene, CDR3 DNA, CDR3 protein. A D gene is named only where the DNA matches it firmly. Where a row states a size, it is once, few, many or the class of an expanded clone; other rows omit it.

. | TRBJ1-4 | . | TRBV7-2 | TGTGCCAGCAGCTTAGCGTCTACGGGCATGGGGGAAAAACTGTTTTTT | CASSLASTGMGEKLFF
TRBD1 | TRBJ2-7 | . | TRBV5-1 | TGCGCCAGCAGCTTGGGACCAGGACAGGGGCTCTACGAGCAGTACTTC | CASSLGPGQGLYEQYF
. | TRBJ2-5 | . | TRBV5-1 | TGCGCCAGCAGCGCGGACGCGCGAACCCAGTACTTC | CASSADARTQYF
TRBD1 | TRBJ1-1 | . | TRBV6-1 | TGTGCCAGCAGTGCTTCCGGGACAGTCTTGAACACTGAAGCTTTCTTT | CASSASGTVLNTEAFF
. | TRBJ2-4 | . | TRBV5-1 | TGCGCCAGCAGCCCCTTGAGGGTGGCCAAAAACATTCAGTACTTC | CASSPLRVAKNIQYF
TRBD2 | TRBJ2-7 | . | TRBV7-3 | TGTGCCAGCAGCCCAGTAGGGACTAGGACCTACGAGCAGTACTTC | CASSPVGTRTYEQYF
. | TRBJ2-3 | . | TRBV15 | TGTGCCACCCAGCAGGGAAGCACAGATACGCAGTATTTT | CATQQGSTDTQYF
TRBD1 | TRBJ1-2 | . | TRBV18 | TGTGCCAGCTCACCCCCTGGGACAGGGGGAGCTTATGGCTACACCTTC | CASSPPGTGGAYGYTF
TRBD2 | TRBJ2-5 | . | TRBV19 | TGTGCCAGTAGTGAATGGACTAGCGGGAGGGCGTCAGAAGAGACCCAGTACTTC | CASSEWTSGRASEETQYF
TRBD1 | TRBJ2-7 | . | TRBV18 | TGTGCCAGCTCACGAAAGGGGGCTGGAGGCTACGAGCAGTACTTC | CASSRKGAGGYEQYF
. | TRBJ1-5 | . | TRBV28 | TGTGCCAGCAGTCCCCAGGGCGTTTTGAGCAATCAGCCCCAGCATTTT | CASSPQGVLSNQPQHF
. | TRBJ1-3 | . | TRBV7-2 | TGTGCCAGCAGCTCGAGGACCCGTGGTTACACCATATATTTT | CASSSRTRGYTIYF
. | TRBJ2-7 | few | TRBV27 | TGTGCCAGCAGCCCCCCCCCACGGAGCGGGCTCACCTACGAGCAGTACTTC | CASSPPPRSGLTYEQYF
. | TRBJ2-1 | . | TRBV4-2 | TGTGCCAGCAGCCTGAGGGAGTTAGACAATGAGCAGTTCTTC | CASSLRELDNEQFF
. | TRBJ2-5 | few | TRBV5-1 | TGCGCCAGCAGCTTGGGCAGGGTGACCCAGTACTTC | CASSLGRVTQYF
TRBD2 | TRBJ2-3 | . | TRBV5-1 | TGCGCCAGCAGCCCTGTACTAGCGGCAGATACGCAGTATTTT | CASSPVLAADTQYF
TRBD1 | TRBJ1-5 | . | TRBV7-6 | TGTGCCAGCAGCCCGCACCGGGACAGCCAAATTAGCAATCAGCCCCAGCATTTT | CASSPHRDSQISNQPQHF
TRBD1 | TRBJ2-4 | . | TRBV11-3 | TGTGCCACCCAGGGGGCGGGAAGCAAAAACATTCAGTACTTC | CATQGAGSKNIQYF
. | TRBJ2-6 | few | TRBV5-6 | TGTGCCAGCAAAATCTCTGGGGCCAACGTCCTGACTTTC | CASKISGANVLTF
. | TRBJ1-1 | once | TRBV6-5 | TGTGCCAGCAGTTACTCAGGCAGAGACACTGAAGCTTTCTTT | CASSYSGRDTEAFF
. | TRBJ2-6 | . | TRBV19 | TGTGCCAGTAGTTCACGGTCCTCTGGGGCCAACGTCCTGACTTTC | CASSSRSSGANVLTF
. | TRBJ1-5 | . | TRBV28 | TGTGCCAGCAATTTCCCGGGTGGTCAGCCCCAGCATTTT | CASNFPGGQPQHF